This T cell receptor (beta chain) was captured by sequencing in a study of shared clonotypes between healthy human individuals. Across the study: The people who gave samples were a couple of women and a few men aged 18 to 49.

Genomic DNA for unsorted samples was obtained from tens of millions of PBMCs. The V end was cut by 4 bases, the J end by 3 bases, with 21 bases between. Germline assignment: CDR1 LGHNA and CDR2 YSLEER. The CDR3 is 17 amino acids. Splitting of each subset's genomic DNA was done evenly across several immunoSEQ plates. Every unsorted PBMC PCR replicate was loaded with 250 to 300 ng DNA, some 31,000 T cell genomes. Method: immunoSEQ multiplex PCR; TCRdb's copy keeps in-frame clones and lacks some. The repertoire holds about 560,000 clones, with about 80% as singletons. Specimen: PBMCs. The chain combines TRBV4-3 with TRBJ1-1; weak D call: TRBD1 (5 bases). The sequence derives from a woman aged 40 to 50 in good health. Some clones in this sample may be carry-over from other donors' samples. As DNA, the CDR3 is TGCGCCAGCAGCCTCTCTAGGATCAGGGCAAGCTACACTGAAGCTTTCTTT. This encodes CASSLSRIRASYTEAFF.